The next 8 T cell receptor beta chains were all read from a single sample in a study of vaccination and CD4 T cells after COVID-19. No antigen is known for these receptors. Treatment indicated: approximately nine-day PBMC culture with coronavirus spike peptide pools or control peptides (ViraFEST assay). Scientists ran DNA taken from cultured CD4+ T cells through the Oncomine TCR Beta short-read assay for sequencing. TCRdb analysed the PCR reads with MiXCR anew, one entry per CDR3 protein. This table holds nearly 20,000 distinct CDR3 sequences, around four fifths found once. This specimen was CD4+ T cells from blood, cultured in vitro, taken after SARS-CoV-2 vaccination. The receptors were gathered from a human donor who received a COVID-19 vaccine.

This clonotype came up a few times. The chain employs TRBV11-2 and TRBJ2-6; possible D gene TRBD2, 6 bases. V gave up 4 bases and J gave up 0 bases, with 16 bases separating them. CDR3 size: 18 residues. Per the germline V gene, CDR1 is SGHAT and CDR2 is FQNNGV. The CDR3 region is CASSSPRGSPSGANVLTF. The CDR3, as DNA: TGTGCCAGCAGCTCCCCGCGGGGCTCCCCCTCTGGGGCCAACGTCCTGACTTTC. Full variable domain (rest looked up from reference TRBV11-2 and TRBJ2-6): EAGVAQSPRYKIIEKRQSVAFWCNPISGHATLYWYQQILGQGPKLLIQFQNNGVVDDSQLPKDRFSAERLKGVDSTLKIQPAKLEDSAVYLCASSSPRGSPSGANVLTFGAGSRLTVL.

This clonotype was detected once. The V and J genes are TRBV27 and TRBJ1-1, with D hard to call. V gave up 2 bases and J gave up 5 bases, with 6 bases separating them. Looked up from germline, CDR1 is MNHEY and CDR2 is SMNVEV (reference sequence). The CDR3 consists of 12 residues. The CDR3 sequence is CASSLVKTEAFF. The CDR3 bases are TGTGCCAGCAGTTTAGTCAAGACTGAAGCTTTCTTT.

CDR3 loop: CATSGVGGRNQPQHF. CDR3 sequence (DNA): TGTGCCACCAGTGGAGTAGGGGGCCGGAATCAGCCCCAGCATTTT. The chain carries TRBV24-1 and TRBJ1-5; 7 positions agree with TRBD1. Germline-derived CDR1 and CDR2 are KGHDR and SFDVKD. This CDR3 is built from 15 residues. V shed 5 bases and J 4 bases; nucleotides not matched to a gene: 7.

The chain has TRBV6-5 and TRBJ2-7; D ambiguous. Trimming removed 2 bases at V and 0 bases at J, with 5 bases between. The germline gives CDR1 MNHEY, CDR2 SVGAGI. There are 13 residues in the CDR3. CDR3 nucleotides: TGTGCCAGCAGTTACAGGAGCTCCTACGAGCAGTACTTC. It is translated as CASSYRSSYEQYF.

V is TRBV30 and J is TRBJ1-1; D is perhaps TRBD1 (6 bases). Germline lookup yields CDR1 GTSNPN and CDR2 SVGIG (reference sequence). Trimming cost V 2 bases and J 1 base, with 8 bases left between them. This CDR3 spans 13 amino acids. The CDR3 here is CAWSPGQNTEAFF. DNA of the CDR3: TGTGCCTGGAGTCCGGGACAGAACACTGAAGCTTTCTTT.

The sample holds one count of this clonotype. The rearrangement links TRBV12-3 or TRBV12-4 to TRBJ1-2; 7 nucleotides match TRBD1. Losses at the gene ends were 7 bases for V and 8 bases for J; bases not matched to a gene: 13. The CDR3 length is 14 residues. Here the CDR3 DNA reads TGTGCCAGCACCCCCGTAAAGGGGGCTGAGGGCTACACCTTC. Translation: CASTPVKGAEGYTF.

The CDR3 nucleotides read TGTGCCAGCAGCCTCCTCGGACTAGCGGGGAGAGGTAGCACAGATACGCAGTATTTT. As protein: CASSLLGLAGRGSTDTQYF. V gene TRBV7-9 combines with J gene TRBJ2-3; 12 nucleotides agree with TRBD2. J lost 0 bases, V lost 5 bases, and 12 bases had no gene match. The CDR3 loop spans 19 amino acids. CDR1 and CDR2 from the germline V gene are SEHNR and FQNEAQ (reference sequence).

The CDR3 nucleotides are TGTGCCAGCAGTTTTAGGGGCAGCTCCTATGGCTACACCTTC. Translation gives CASSFRGSSYGYTF. The rearrangement links TRBV12-3 or TRBV12-4 to TRBJ1-2; tentatively, D is TRBD1 (5 bases). Trimming took off 3 bases at V and 4 bases at J, with 12 bases between the two ends. The CDR3 has 14 amino acids.